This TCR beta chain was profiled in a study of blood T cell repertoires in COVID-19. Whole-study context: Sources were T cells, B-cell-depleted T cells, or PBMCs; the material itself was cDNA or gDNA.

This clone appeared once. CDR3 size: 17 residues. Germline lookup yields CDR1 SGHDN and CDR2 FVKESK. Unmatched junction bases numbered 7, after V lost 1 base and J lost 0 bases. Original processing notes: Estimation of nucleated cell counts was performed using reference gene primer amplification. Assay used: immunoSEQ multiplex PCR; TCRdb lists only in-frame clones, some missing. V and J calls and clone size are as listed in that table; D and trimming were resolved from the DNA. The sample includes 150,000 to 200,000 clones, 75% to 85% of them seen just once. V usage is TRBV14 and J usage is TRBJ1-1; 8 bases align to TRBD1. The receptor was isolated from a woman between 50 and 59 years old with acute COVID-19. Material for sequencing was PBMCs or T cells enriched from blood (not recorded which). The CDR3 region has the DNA TGTGCCAGCAGCCAAGTAGGCAGGGGGCATGTGAACACTGAAGCTTTCTTT. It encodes CASSQVGRGHVNTEAFF.